This TCR beta chain was recorded in a study of blood T cell repertoires in COVID-19. Per the authors' pipeline: Amplifying reference gene primers gave estimates of nucleated cell counts. Sequencing used immunoSEQ multiplex PCR; TCRdb keeps in-frame clones, though not all of them. The V and J calls and the clone size are those of that table, but D and trimming were determined from the DNA. This table holds 200,000 to 250,000 clones, roughly 90% found once. Cohorts were based on clinical histories the participants reported. The clonotype originates from a woman in her 30s who had recovered from COVID-19. The material sequenced was PBMCs or T cells enriched from blood (not recorded which).

The CDR3 sequence is CASRRDRGSPLHF. The CDR3 DNA follows: TGTGCCAGCAGGCGGGACAGGGGATCACCCCTCCACTTT. The chain carries TRBV6-5 and TRBJ1-6; 10 bases line up with TRBD1. Germline-derived CDR1 and CDR2 are MNHEY and SVGAGI. The CDR3 contains 13 residues. V shed 6 bases, J shed 10 bases, and the junction held 3 bases outside the gene matches.